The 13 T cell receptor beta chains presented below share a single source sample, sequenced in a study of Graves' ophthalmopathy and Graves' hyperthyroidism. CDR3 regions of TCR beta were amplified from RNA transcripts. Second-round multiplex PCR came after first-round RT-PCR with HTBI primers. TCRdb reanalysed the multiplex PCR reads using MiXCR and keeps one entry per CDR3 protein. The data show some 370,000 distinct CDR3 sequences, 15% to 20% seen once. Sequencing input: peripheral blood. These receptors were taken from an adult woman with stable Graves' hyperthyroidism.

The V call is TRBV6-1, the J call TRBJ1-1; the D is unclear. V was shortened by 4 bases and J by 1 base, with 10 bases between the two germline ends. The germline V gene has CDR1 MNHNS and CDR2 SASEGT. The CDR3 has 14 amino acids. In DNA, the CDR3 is TGTGCCAGCAGTGGCCGTAGGGCGAACACTGAAGCTTTCTTT. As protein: CASSGRRANTEAFF.

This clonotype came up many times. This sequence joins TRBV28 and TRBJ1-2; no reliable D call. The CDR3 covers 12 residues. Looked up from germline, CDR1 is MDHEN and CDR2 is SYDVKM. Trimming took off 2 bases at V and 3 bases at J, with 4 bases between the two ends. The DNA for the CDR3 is TGTGCCAGCAGTTTAGGTGACTATGGCTACACCTTC. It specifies CASSLGDYGYTF.

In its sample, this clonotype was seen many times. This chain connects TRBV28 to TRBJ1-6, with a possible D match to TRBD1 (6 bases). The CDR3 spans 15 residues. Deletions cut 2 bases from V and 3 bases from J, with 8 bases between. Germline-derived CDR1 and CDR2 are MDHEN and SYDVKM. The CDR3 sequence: CASSLRDIYNSPLHF. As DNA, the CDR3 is TGTGCCAGCAGTTTAAGGGACATCTATAATTCACCCCTCCACTTT.

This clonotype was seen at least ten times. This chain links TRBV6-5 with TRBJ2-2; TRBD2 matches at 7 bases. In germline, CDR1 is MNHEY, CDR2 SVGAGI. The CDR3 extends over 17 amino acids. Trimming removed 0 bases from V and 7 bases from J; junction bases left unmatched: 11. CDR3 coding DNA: TGTGCCAGCAGTTACTCGACGCTAGCGGCAGCCATCGGGGAGCTGTTTTTT. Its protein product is CASSYSTLAAAIGELFF.

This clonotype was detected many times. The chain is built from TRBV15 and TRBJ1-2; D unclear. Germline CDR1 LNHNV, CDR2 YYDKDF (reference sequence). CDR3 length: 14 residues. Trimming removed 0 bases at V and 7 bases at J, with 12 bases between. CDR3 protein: CATSRDRGFGGYTF. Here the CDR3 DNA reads TGTGCCACCAGCAGAGATCGAGGGTTTGGTGGCTACACCTTC.

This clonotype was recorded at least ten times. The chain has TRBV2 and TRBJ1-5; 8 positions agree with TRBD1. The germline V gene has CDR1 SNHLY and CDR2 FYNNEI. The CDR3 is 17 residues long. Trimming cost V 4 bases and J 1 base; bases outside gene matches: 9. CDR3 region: CASSARGLWGSNQPQHF. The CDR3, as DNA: TGTGCCAGCAGTGCCAGGGGGCTTTGGGGAAGCAATCAGCCCCAGCATTTT.

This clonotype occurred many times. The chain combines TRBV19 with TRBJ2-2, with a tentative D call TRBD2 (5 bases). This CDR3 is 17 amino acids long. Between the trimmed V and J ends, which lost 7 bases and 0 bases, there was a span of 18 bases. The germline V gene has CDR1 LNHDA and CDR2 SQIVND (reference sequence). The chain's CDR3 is CASTLTGWFANTGELFF. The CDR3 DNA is TGTGCCAGTACTCTCACGGGATGGTTCGCGAACACCGGGGAGCTGTTTTTT.

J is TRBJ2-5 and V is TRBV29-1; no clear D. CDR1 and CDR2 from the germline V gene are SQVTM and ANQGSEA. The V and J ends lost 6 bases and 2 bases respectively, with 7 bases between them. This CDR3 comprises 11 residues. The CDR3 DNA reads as TGCAGCGTCTGGATGCAAGAGACCCAGTACTTC. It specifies CSVWMQETQYF. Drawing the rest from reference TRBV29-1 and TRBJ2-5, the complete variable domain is SAVISQKPSRDICQRGTSLTIQCQVDSQVTMMFWYRQQPGQSLTLIATANQGSEATYESGFVIDKFPISRPNLTFSTLTVSNMSPEDSSIYLCSVWMQETQYFGPGTRLLVL.

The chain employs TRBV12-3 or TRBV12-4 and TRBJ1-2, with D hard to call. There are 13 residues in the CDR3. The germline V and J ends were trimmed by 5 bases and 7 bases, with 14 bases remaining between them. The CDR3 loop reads CASSPDPELGYTF. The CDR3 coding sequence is TGTGCCAGCAGTCCGGACCCGGAACTTGGCTACACCTTC.

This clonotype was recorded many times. The CDR3 bases are TGTGCCAGCAGATCGCTAGGAACCTACGAGCAGTACTTC. Its protein is CASRSLGTYEQYF. This chain uses TRBV12-3 or TRBV12-4 with TRBJ2-7; D unclear. This CDR3 is built from 13 residues. Trimming pared 6 bases from V and 2 bases from J, leaving 11 bases between.

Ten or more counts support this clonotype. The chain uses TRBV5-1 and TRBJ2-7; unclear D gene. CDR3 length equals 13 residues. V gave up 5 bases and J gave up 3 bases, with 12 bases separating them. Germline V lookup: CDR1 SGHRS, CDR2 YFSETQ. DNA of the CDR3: TGCGCCAGCAGGAAGGGAAACGACTACGAGCAGTACTTC. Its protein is CASRKGNDYEQYF.

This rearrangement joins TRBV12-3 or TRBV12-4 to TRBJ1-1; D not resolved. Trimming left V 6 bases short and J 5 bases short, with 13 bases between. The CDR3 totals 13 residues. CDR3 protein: CASSPRRVTEAFF. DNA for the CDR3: TGTGCCAGCAGCCCAAGGAGGGTAACTGAAGCTTTCTTT.

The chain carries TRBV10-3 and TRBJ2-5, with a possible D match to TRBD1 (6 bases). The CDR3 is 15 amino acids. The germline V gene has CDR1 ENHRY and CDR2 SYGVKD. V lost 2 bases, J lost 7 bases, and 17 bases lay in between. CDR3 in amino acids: CAISERGWRVWTQYF. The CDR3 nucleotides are TGTGCCATCAGTGAGAGGGGGTGGAGAGTTTGGACCCAGTACTTC.